This TCR beta chain comes out of a study of blood T cell repertoires in COVID-19. Across the whole study: T cells, B-cell-depleted T cells, or PBMCs provided the cDNA or gDNA that served as material.

This clone appeared a single time. CDR1 SGHNT and CDR2 YYREEE come from the germline V gene (reference sequence). This CDR3 has 14 amino acids. Trimming shortened V by 1 base and J by 3 bases, and 9 bases separated the two germline ends. Profiled with immunoSEQ multiplex PCR; TCRdb holds only in-frame clones, not every one. The table records around 100,000 clones, roughly 80% of them present only once. Sequenced material: peripheral blood. This chain joins TRBV5-4 and TRBJ2-3, with D possibly matching TRBD1 (6 bases). This TCR was sampled from a man aged 70 or older with active or convalescent COVID-19. CDR3 in DNA: TGTGCCAGCAGCTTGCCTCAGGGGACAGATACGCAGTATTTT. Translation gives CASSLPQGTDTQYF.